This T cell receptor beta chain derives from a study of naive and memory T cell subsets (dated by TCRdb to the late 2010s). Study-wide context: An open-source, UMI-based TCR alpha and beta sequencing pipeline was applied to sorted naive and memory peripheral blood T cell subsets. RNA was DNase-treated and reverse transcribed with TCR constant-region primers, mostly using SuperScript III. The results of the functional CMV T cell responses matched the IgG serology results in every case. Here is what the overall study found, with its caveats: TCR abundance followed a power law with an exponent that was different for naive and memory subsets but consistent across the three individuals. No ground truth was available to validate the repertoire findings for the naive and memory subsets. RNA-based TCR counts may be affected by expression changes linked to T cell activation and differentiation. In both CD4 and CD8 cells, the Gini index increased while Shannon and inverse Simpson diversity decreased from naive through CM, EM and EMRA. A clonotype was defined as a single alpha or beta chain sequence rather than as a paired alpha/beta receptor. After error correction, only a single occurrence was seen for over 85% of naive TCR sequences, so much steeper abundance distributions were produced than in memory subsets.

This clonotype was counted ten times or more. Its specific antigen is unknown. Base qualities are not recorded, but no much larger clone differs from it by a single base. The library was obtained by UMI-ligation and nested PCR. To cover both TRBC1 and TRBC2, the beta constant-region primer consisted of an equimolar mix of two oligonucleotides. A single-stranded oligonucleotide bearing the SP2 primer plus a 12-nucleotide UMI was ligated onto the 3' end of the cDNA by T4 RNA ligase 1. Four rounds of PCR were used to amplify ligated cDNA, with nested alpha and beta constant-region primers being used together with the SP2 primer. Incubation of the ligation reaction lasted roughly 19-24 hours at 16 degrees C. PCR2 was typically performed as a SYBR Green qPCR and was stopped at a predetermined threshold so that over-amplification was prevented. Apart from the first purification, every purification step used Agencourt AMPure XP magnetic beads. Libraries were quantified by Qubit and checked on a TapeStation, with a main peak expected near 650 bp. The pooled libraries were sequenced on an Illumina MiSeq using v2 2x251 paired-end kits, which usually yielded roughly 0.95-2.1 million reads per sample. Each sample library was pooled at 4 nM, and about 4.5-7.5% PhiX was included to improve cluster recognition. Per the authors' processing: Decombinator assigned V and J genes to Demultiplexor-processed FASTQ reads by tag matching, allowing a single base-pair mismatch. Collapsinator used UMIs to correct both sequencing errors and frequency errors arising from PCR heterogeneity. CDR3Translator translated TCRs and extracted CDR3s from the conserved cysteine to the FGXG phenylalanine, flagging non-productive sequences. Gini, Shannon entropy and inverse Simpson indices were calculated on repertoires subsampled to equal numbers of UMI-defined TCRs. Within the linear range, a power law was fitted to clonotype abundance distributions using maximum likelihood. For one naive CD8 sample, the pipeline and MIGEC produced similar UMI counts, unique TCR numbers and clonal distributions. A set of approximately 6,800 CMV-associated CDR3 sequences, compiled from VDJdb and a published dataset, was used to search the repertoires. Clones were called with MiXCR by TCRdb after fastp trimmed the public reads at Q25, and only in-frame beta chains were retained. Each CDR3 protein gets just one entry, which takes the most common genes and DNA from the rows behind it. TCRdb, not the authors, supplied the V and J calls. The sample records about 85,000 distinct CDR3 sequences, less than 15% of which are singletons. Approximately 0.93% of the sample rests with the top ten.

From the second PCR step onward, the TCR alpha chain libraries and the TCR beta chain libraries were amplified separately. Donor CMV status was determined by IFNgamma production from CD4+ T cells after overnight stimulation of fresh PBMCs with CMV viral lysate. CD4 T cells were positively selected using Miltenyi beads, after which CD8 T cells were positively selected from the CD4-negative fraction. Cells were stained for CD3, CD4, CD8, CD45RA, CD27 and a live/dead dye and were sorted on a BD Aria II into four subsets based on CD45RA and CD27. Blood came from three healthy volunteers, each fractionated into CD4 and CD8 T cells and then into four differentiation subsets. Approximately 120 ml of peripheral blood was taken from each donor, and PBMC were separated by density-gradient centrifugation on Ficoll-Paque PLUS. Sorted cells were lysed in RLT buffer, and RNA was extracted with a Qiagen RNeasy kit and stored at -80°C.

CDR1 and CDR2 are read off the germline V gene as SGHTA and FQGNSA. From cysteine to phenylalanine, the CDR3 is 15 amino acids long. Of all the DNA, just the CDR3 is kept, 45 bases in frame from base 1. For this chain, trimming is 6 bases at the V end and 2 bases at the J end, and the number of junction bases without a gene match is 4. The clonotype was recovered from a human donor in good health. This chain is built from TRBV7-2 and TRBJ2-1; the junction holds 10 bases that match TRBD2. Sequencing was carried out using central memory CD4+ T cells from blood. The sample's cell subset or site label is to be understood as: central memory, CD45RA- CD27+. The CDR3 protein sequence reads: CASRVSGRAYNEQFF. Read as DNA, the sequence is TGTGCCAGCAGAGTGAGCGGGAGGGCCTACAATGAGCAGTTCTTC.